The 26 T cell receptor beta chains below come from one sample, sequenced in a study of T cell clonotyping in hematopoietic cell transplantation. Profiled with immunoSEQ multiplex PCR; TCRdb holds only in-frame clones, not every one. This sample has 65,000 to 75,000 clones, with roughly 93% found just once. Material for sequencing was peripheral blood mononuclear cells. Receptors were obtained from a man in his fifties or sixties in good health. Some clones in this sample may be carry-over from other donors' samples.

This clone occurred once. This chain links TRBV28 with TRBJ1-4, with D unresolved. CDR3 length: 16 residues. The germline V gene has CDR1 MDHEN and CDR2 SYDVKM. V lost 1 base, J lost 5 bases, and 14 bases lay in between. The CDR3 reads CASSLSRYSSNEKLFF. The CDR3 region has the DNA TGTGCCAGCAGTTTATCCCGTTACAGCTCGAATGAAAAACTGTTTTTT. Based on the CDR3 plus reference TRBV28 and TRBJ1-4, the full variable domain is DVKVTQSSRYLVKRTGEKVFLECVQDMDHENMFWYRQDPGLGLRLIYFSYDVKMKEKGDIPEGYSVSREKKERFSLILESASTNQTSMYLCASSLSRYSSNEKLFFGSGTQLSVL.

J is TRBJ1-2 and V is TRBV28; D perhaps matches TRBD1 (6 bases). This CDR3 region has 13 residues. Germline-derived CDR1 and CDR2 are MDHEN and SYDVKM. V was pared by 6 bases and J by 1 base, with 9 bases between. The CDR3 protein is CASREDSNYGYTF. DNA for the CDR3: TGTGCCAGCAGGGAGGACAGTAACTATGGCTACACCTTC.

The count of this clone is one. The chain has TRBV6-7 and TRBJ2-7; D might be TRBD2 (7 bases). TRBV6-7 is given ORF status, its function remaining uncertain. Trimming left V 8 bases short and J 2 bases short, with 16 bases between. The CDR3 extends over 14 amino acids. This CDR3 reads CASYYGGPTYEQYF. For the CDR3, the DNA is TGTGCCAGCTACTACGGGGGGCCGACCTACGAGCAGTACTTC.

The V gene is TRBV28, the J gene TRBJ1-2, with a tentative D call TRBD1 (5 bases). The CDR3 is made up of 14 amino acids. Germline assignment: CDR1 MDHEN and CDR2 SYDVKM. V was cut by 6 bases and J by 4 bases, with 15 bases left in between. CDR3 coding DNA: TGTGCCAGCAGAGTTACGGGGACGGCCTATGGCTACACCTTC. Its translation: CASRVTGTAYGYTF.

V usage is TRBV6-5 and J usage is TRBJ2-3; D uncertain. Germline CDR1 MNHEY, CDR2 SVGAGI. The length of the CDR3 is 13 residues. V was shortened by 2 bases and J by 2 bases, with 5 bases between the two germline ends. CDR3 sequence reads: CASSYQHTDTQYF. The CDR3 DNA is TGTGCCAGCAGTTACCAGCACACAGATACGCAGTATTTT.

V gene TRBV10-3 combines with J gene TRBJ1-3, with D uncertain. This CDR3 region has 14 residues. Trimming took 0 bases from V and 2 from J, leaving 5 bases between them. Germline V gene sequence: CDR1 ENHRY, CDR2 SYGVKD. In DNA, the CDR3 is TGTGCCATCAGTGAGTCCGGGACTGGAAACACCATATATTTT. This codes for CAISESGTGNTIYF.

V and J are TRBV2 and TRBJ2-7; the match to TRBD2 covers 10 bases. The CDR3 consists of 17 residues. V shed 1 base, J shed 2 bases, and the junction held 8 bases outside the gene matches. Per germline, CDR1 SNHLY and CDR2 FYNNEI. CDR3 loop: CASSEGILAGPTYEQYF. The DNA of the CDR3 is TGTGCCAGCAGTGAAGGAATACTAGCGGGGCCTACCTACGAGCAGTACTTC.

This chain joins TRBV7-9 and TRBJ2-5; 7 nucleotides line up with TRBD1. CDR1 and CDR2 from the germline V gene are SEHNR and FQNEAQ (reference sequence). CDR3 length: 13 residues. Losses at the gene ends were 7 bases for V and 5 bases for J; bases not matched to a gene: 7. In DNA form, the CDR3 reads TGTGCCAGCACCGAAACAGGGGTGGAGACCCAGTACTTC. Translated: CASTETGVETQYF.

This CDR3 is CASSYGGVWGEQYF. CDR3 sequence (DNA): TGTGCCAGCAGTTACGGCGGGGTTTGGGGCGAGCAGTACTTC. The chain recombines TRBV6-6 with TRBJ2-7; D possibly corresponds to TRBD2 (6 bases). This CDR3 spans 14 amino acids. Looked up from germline, CDR1 is MNHNY and CDR2 is SVGAGI (reference sequence). With 2 bases removed from V and 6 bases from J, the gap between germline ends came to 14 bases.

The CDR3: CASSSGQVSTDTQYF. The CDR3 DNA sequence: TGTGCCAGCAGCTCGGGACAGGTTAGCACAGATACGCAGTATTTT. This chain links TRBV11-3 with TRBJ2-3, with TRBD1 matching 8 bases. The junction had 3 bases not matched to a gene; V was cut back by 4 bases and J by 0 bases. CDR3 length: 15 amino acids. Germline V lookup: CDR1 SGHNT, CDR2 YENEEA.

This clone came up once. This chain links TRBV30 with TRBJ2-5, with 9 bases aligning to TRBD1. The CDR3 is 15 amino acids. J lost 4 bases, V lost 0 bases, and 6 bases had no gene match. Germline-derived CDR1 and CDR2 are GTSNPN and SVGIG (reference sequence). CDR3 protein: CAWSVLGDRVETQYF. CDR3 nucleotides: TGTGCCTGGAGTGTACTGGGGGACAGGGTAGAGACCCAGTACTTC.

V and J are TRBV6-1 and TRBJ1-2; 7 bases map to TRBD1. V shed 8 bases and J 5 bases; nucleotides not matched to a gene: 5. CDR1 is MNHNS and CDR2 is SASEGT in the germline V gene. The CDR3 is 12 residues long. The CDR3 DNA reads as TGTGCCAGCGGAGACAGGGCGTATGGCTACACCTTC. Protein: CASGDRAYGYTF.

This rearrangement joins TRBV10-3 to TRBJ2-3; weak D call: TRBD2 (6 bases). The ends were cut back, 4 bases at V and 0 bases at J, with 14 bases in the middle. Germline V gene data show CDR1 as ENHRY and CDR2 as SYGVKD. CDR3 length equals 16 residues. This chain's CDR3 is CAISGSSEASTDTQYF. The CDR3 DNA follows: TGTGCCATCAGTGGTTCTAGCGAGGCCAGCACAGATACGCAGTATTTT.

The rearrangement uses TRBV9 and TRBJ2-3; TRBD2 aligns across 8 bases. There are 14 residues in the CDR3. The ends lost 3 bases at V and 4 bases at J; junction bases unmatched: 4. Looked up from germline, CDR1 is SGDLS and CDR2 is YYNGEE. The CDR3 nucleotides read TGTGCCAGCAGCGCCGGGGGGGGCCCAGATACGCAGTATTTT. Translating gives CASSAGGGPDTQYF.

This chain connects TRBV29-1 to TRBJ2-3, with D unresolved. Germline assignment: CDR1 SQVTM and CDR2 ANQGSEA. The ends were cut back, 7 bases at V and 3 bases at J, with 14 bases in the middle. This CDR3 has 13 residues. Written as DNA, the CDR3 is TGCAGCGGCCTCCGTGGAGAGACAGATACGCAGTATTTT. It is translated as CSGLRGETDTQYF.

The chain carries TRBV5-5 and TRBJ2-3; D is possibly TRBD2 (5 bases). The CDR3 covers 14 residues. The ends were cut back, 4 bases at V and 3 bases at J, with 12 bases in the middle. The germline CDR1 and CDR2 sequences are SGHKS and YYEKEE (reference sequence). CDR3 sequence (DNA): TGTGCCAGCAGCCTATCTAGCAAAACAGATACGCAGTATTTT. This translates into CASSLSSKTDTQYF.

The chain combines TRBV5-1 with TRBJ1-3; D not resolved. There are 16 residues in the CDR3. V gave up 0 bases and J gave up 0 bases, with 10 bases separating them. Per germline, CDR1 SGHRS and CDR2 YFSETQ. For the CDR3, the DNA is TGCGCCAGCAGCTTGGCCTTCGGTTTCTCTGGAAACACCATATATTTT. Translated: CASSLAFGFSGNTIYF.

V and J are TRBV28 and TRBJ1-5, with TRBD1 matching 9 bases. The V segment lost 10 bases and the J segment 7 bases; nucleotides outside the gene matches: 8. The germline gives CDR1 MDHEN, CDR2 SYDVKM. The CDR3 has 13 amino acids. CDR3 in DNA: TGTGCCACATCGGGACAGGGAAGCCAGCCCCAGCATTTT. It encodes CATSGQGSQPQHF.

This chain links TRBV28 with TRBJ2-3; D assignment may be TRBD1 or TRBD2 (5 bases each). The CDR3 extends over 15 amino acids. The germline V and J ends were trimmed by 3 bases and 6 bases, with 16 bases remaining between them. The V gene's germline CDR1 is MDHEN and CDR2 SYDVKM. The CDR3 nucleotides are TGTGCCAGCAGTTTGGGGACGGCCAGAAGGGATACGCAGTATTTT. It specifies CASSLGTARRDTQYF.

CDR3 sequence (DNA): TGTGCCAGCAGTTCCGGGGGGGGAGATGACGAGCAGTACTTC. It codes for CASSSGGGDDEQYF. The V gene is TRBV6-1, the J gene TRBJ2-7, with 8 bases lining up with TRBD2. CDR1 and CDR2 (germline): MNHNS, SASEGT. This CDR3 has 14 residues. V lost 5 bases, J lost 5 bases, and 8 bases stayed unmatched.

V and J are TRBV6-5 and TRBJ2-2; TRBD1 aligns across 7 bases. Trimming cost V 5 bases and J 7 bases; bases outside gene matches: 4. CDR1 is MNHEY and CDR2 is SVGAGI in the germline V gene. This CDR3 has 13 residues. This CDR3 reads CASSQQGIGELFF. As DNA, the CDR3 is TGTGCCAGCAGTCAACAGGGGATCGGGGAGCTGTTTTTT.

The V and J genes are TRBV7-2 and TRBJ2-5; D gene uncertain. V was trimmed by 5 bases and J by 1 base, leaving 8 bases between them. CDR1 and CDR2 from the germline V gene are SGHTA and FQGNSA. The CDR3 covers 13 residues. The CDR3 nucleotides read TGTGCCAGCAGCCCGATTATCCAAGAGACCCAGTACTTC. Protein sequence: CASSPIIQETQYF. Based on the CDR3 plus reference TRBV7-2 and TRBJ2-5, the full variable domain is GAGVSQSPSNKVTEKGKDVELRCDPISGHTALYWYRQSLGQGLEFLIYFQGNSAPDKSGLPSDRFSAERTGGSVSTLTIQRTQQEDSAVYLCASSPIIQETQYFGPGTRLLVL.

The V call is TRBV7-2, the J call TRBJ2-1; D is uncertain. Trimming removed 4 bases at V and 4 bases at J, with 11 bases between. This CDR3 is built from 14 residues. Germline V gene lookup returns CDR1 SGHTA and CDR2 FQGNSA. The CDR3 spells CASSSSLWYNEQFF. The CDR3 bases are TGTGCCAGCAGCTCCTCCCTATGGTACAATGAGCAGTTCTTC.

The rearrangement joins TRBV7-3 to TRBJ1-5, with a possible D match to TRBD1 (6 bases). Germline assignment: CDR1 SGHTA and CDR2 FQGTGA. The ends were cut back, 5 bases at V and 5 bases at J, with 10 bases in the middle. The CDR3 has 13 residues. CDR3 sequence: CASSARGYQPQHF. CDR3 nucleotides: TGTGCCAGCAGCGCGAGGGGGTATCAGCCCCAGCATTTT.

CDR3 sequence: CAWSGATGPQHF. The CDR3 DNA reads as TGTGCCTGGAGCGGCGCCACGGGGCCCCAGCATTTT. This chain joins TRBV30 and TRBJ1-5; no firm D call. The ends were cut back, 3 bases at V and 9 bases at J, with 12 bases in the middle. Germline assignment: CDR1 GTSNPN and CDR2 SVGIG (reference sequence). The length of the CDR3 is 12 residues.

This sequence joins TRBV6-4 and TRBJ2-1, with 11 bases aligning to TRBD2. The germline CDR1 and CDR2 sequences are MRHNA and SNTAGT. V shed 5 bases and J 3 bases; nucleotides not matched to a gene: 3. The CDR3 is 15 amino acids. The CDR3 nucleotides read TGTGCCAGCAGTCCGGGACTAGCGGACTACAATGAGCAGTTCTTC. Its protein is CASSPGLADYNEQFF.